The 16 T cell receptor beta chains below all came from one sample that was sequenced in a study of blood T cell repertoires in COVID-19. Clones were sequenced by immunoSEQ multiplex PCR, and TCRdb holds only the in-frame ones, with some missing. Of roughly 45,000 clones listed, roughly 85% are singletons. Sequenced input: peripheral blood. These receptors were collected from a human donor in a cohort sampled during active COVID-19.

The rearrangement links TRBV6-5 to TRBJ1-4; D is unclear. Germline lookup yields CDR1 MNHEY and CDR2 SVGAGI. The V gene lost 4 bases and the J gene lost 1 base, with 7 bases spanning the gap. This CDR3 region has 14 residues. The CDR3 loop reads CASSSTETNEKLFF. The CDR3 nucleotides read TGTGCCAGCAGTTCAACAGAAACTAATGAAAAACTGTTTTTT.

V is TRBV12-5 and J is TRBJ1-2; D call uncertain. This CDR3 is built from 14 residues. The V gene's germline CDR1 is LGHNT and CDR2 FRNRAP. V lost 1 base to trimming and J lost 1 base, with 7 bases between them. The CDR3 sequence: CASGLDVSNYGYTF. CDR3 in DNA: TGTGCTAGTGGTTTGGACGTCAGTAACTATGGCTACACCTTC.

The chain couples TRBV6-5 to TRBJ1-1; D possibly corresponds to TRBD1 (5 bases). CDR3 length: 13 amino acids. From germline, CDR1 is MNHEY and CDR2 SVGAGI. V lost 6 bases and J lost 1, with 9 bases in between. Here the CDR3 DNA reads TGTGCCAGCAGCCGTGGGGCGAACACTGAAGCTTTCTTT. It yields the protein CASSRGANTEAFF.

The sample holds one count of this clone. The chain couples TRBV2 to TRBJ1-4; 8 bases match TRBD1. The V segment lost 5 bases and the J segment 1 base; nucleotides outside the gene matches: 6. This CDR3 comprises 16 residues. The germline V gene encodes CDR1 SNHLY and CDR2 FYNNEI. DNA of the CDR3: TGTGCCAGCAGTCCCCGACAGGGGCTAACTAATGAAAAACTGTTTTTT. It is translated as CASSPRQGLTNEKLFF.

The rearrangement uses TRBV30 and TRBJ1-1; TRBD1 is a possible D gene (5 bases). Germline CDR1 is GTSNPN and CDR2 is SVGIG (reference sequence). With 2 bases removed from V and 6 bases from J, the gap between germline ends came to 13 bases. The CDR3 is 13 residues long. The DNA for the CDR3 is TGTGCCTGGAGTCACAGGAGTGAGGCTGAAGCTTTCTTT. The encoded protein is CAWSHRSEAEAFF.

This clone was detected once. The J gene is TRBJ2-7, the V gene TRBV7-2; TRBD2 matches at 12 bases. V trimming: 6 bases; J trimming: 2 bases; junction bases outside the gene matches: 11. CDR3 length: 17 residues. Germline CDR1 reads SGHTA; CDR2 reads FQGNSA. The CDR3 reads CASRPTLTSGGTYEQYF. CDR3 coding DNA: TGTGCCAGCAGACCAACTCTTACTAGCGGGGGGACCTACGAGCAGTACTTC.

The chain is built from TRBV3-1 (or the pseudogene TRBV3-2) and TRBJ1-2; perhaps TRBD1 as D (5 bases). In germline, CDR1 is LGHDT, CDR2 YNNKEL (reference sequence). The CDR3 contains 16 residues. The V end lost 1 base, the J end lost 2 bases, and 14 bases lay between the germline ends. CDR3: CASSQVSRGGNYGYTF. In nucleotides, the CDR3 is TGTGCCAGCAGCCAAGTCTCAAGGGGAGGAAACTATGGCTACACCTTC.

The V gene is TRBV4-1, the J gene TRBJ2-7; the D gene is possibly TRBD1 (6 bases). The CDR3 has 16 residues. V was pared by 2 bases and J by 1 base, with 15 bases between. Germline V gene data show CDR1 as MGHRA and CDR2 as YSYEKL. CDR3 nucleotides: TGCGCCAGCAGCCAATCCCTCGGAAGGGGGTCCTACGAGCAGTACTTC. Translated, it gives CASSQSLGRGSYEQYF.

The chain has TRBV28 and TRBJ1-3; 7 nucleotides align to TRBD1. With V trimmed by 7 bases and J by 3 bases, 9 bases remained unmatched. The CDR3 runs to 15 residues. The V gene's germline CDR1 is MDHEN and CDR2 SYDVKM. DNA for the CDR3: TGTGCCAGCATTCAGGGACAGAGCTTTGGAAACACCATATATTTT. This translates into CASIQGQSFGNTIYF.

The rearrangement links TRBV5-1 to TRBJ2-7; the D gene is possibly TRBD1 (5 bases). V was cut by 0 bases and J by 2 bases, with 9 bases left in between. The CDR3 is 14 residues long. Germline V gene lookup returns CDR1 SGHRS and CDR2 YFSETQ. The CDR3 region is CASSLEAGPYEQYF. DNA for the CDR3: TGCGCCAGCAGCTTGGAAGCAGGGCCCTACGAGCAGTACTTC.

The gene calls are TRBV18 and TRBJ2-2; D remains unclear. The V end was cut by 4 bases, the J end by 1 base, with 13 bases between. Looked up from germline, CDR1 is KGHSH and CDR2 is LQKENI. The CDR3 has 16 amino acids. CDR3 sequence: CASSLEFLLNTGELFF. The CDR3 nucleotides are TGTGCCAGCTCACTCGAATTTCTACTGAACACCGGGGAGCTGTTTTTT.

This chain joins TRBV4-3 and TRBJ1-1, with a tentative D call TRBD1 (5 bases). This CDR3 region has 17 residues. The V gene lost 3 bases and the J gene lost 2 bases, with 19 bases spanning the gap. CDR1 is LGHNA and CDR2 is YSLEER in the germline V gene. In nucleotides, the CDR3 is TGCGCCAGCAGCCACCGACGCAGGGATGGTAGAAACACTGAAGCTTTCTTT. It encodes CASSHRRRDGRNTEAFF.

This chain connects TRBV28 to TRBJ1-5, with 7 positions matching TRBD1. The V and J ends lost 5 bases and 5 bases, in that order; junction bases with no gene match: 6. From germline, CDR1 is MDHEN and CDR2 SYDVKM. The CDR3 totals 14 residues. CDR3 nucleotide sequence: TGTGCCAGCAGTCCCCGACAGGGCGATCAGCCCCAGCATTTT. It translates to CASSPRQGDQPQHF.

This chain links TRBV5-5 with TRBJ2-3; D remains ambiguous. Trimming removed 0 bases from V and 2 bases from J, with 7 bases in between. The CDR3 sequence is 14 residues long. From germline, CDR1 is SGHKS and CDR2 YYEKEE (reference sequence). CDR3 protein: CASSLALATDTQYF. CDR3 nucleotides: TGTGCCAGCAGCTTGGCCTTGGCCACAGATACGCAGTATTTT. Together with reference TRBV5-5 and TRBJ2-3, the CDR3 gives the full variable domain: DAGVTQSPTHLIKTRGQQVTLRCSPISGHKSVSWYQQVLGQGPQFIFQYYEKEERGRGNFPDRFSARQFPNYSSELNVNALLLGDSALYLCASSLALATDTQYFGPGTRLTVL.

This clone occurred once. V usage is TRBV2 and J usage is TRBJ1-1, with no clear D. V lost 1 base and J 6 bases, leaving 6 bases between the germline ends. Looked up from germline, CDR1 is SNHLY and CDR2 is FYNNEI. The CDR3 contains 12 residues. The DNA of the CDR3 is TGTGCCAGCAGTGAAGTTAGTCCTGAAGCTTTCTTT. It encodes CASSEVSPEAFF. Supplemented by reference TRBV2 and TRBJ1-1, the full variable domain reads EPEVTQTPSHQVTQMGQEVILRCVPISNHLYFYWYRQILGQKVEFLVSFYNNEISEKSEIFDDQFSVERPDGSNFTLKIRSTKLEDSAMYFCASSEVSPEAFFGQGTRLTVV.

The chain links TRBV2 to TRBJ2-1, with 12 bases aligning to TRBD2. Per germline, CDR1 SNHLY and CDR2 FYNNEI. With V trimmed by 5 bases and J by 7 bases, 9 bases remained unmatched. The CDR3 runs to 16 residues. The CDR3, as DNA: TGTGCCAGCAGTCCCGGACTAGCGGGGTTTAAGAATGAGCAGTTCTTC. This sequence encodes CASSPGLAGFKNEQFF.